A single sample gave rise to the 19 T cell receptor beta chains below, sequenced in a study of naive and memory T cell subsets. Reverse transcription of blood and skin TCR RNA was primed at alpha and beta constant regions. TCRdb re-called the 5' RACE reads with MiXCR, one entry per CDR3 protein. Counted here are about 22,000 distinct CDR3 sequences, over 3.5% occurring once; the ten biggest clones make up less than 9%. Adult healthy volunteers gave 2.5 ml peripheral blood for whole-blood RNA. The source is a male donor in good health.

At least ten counts were recorded for this clonotype. The chain links TRBV4-1 to TRBJ2-3; no firm D call. This CDR3 is built from 14 residues. V dropped 3 bases and J dropped 4 bases, with 11 bases sitting between them. Germline V gives CDR1 MGHRA, CDR2 YSYEKL. The CDR3 DNA is TGCGCCAGCAGCCAGACCCAGCTCCCAGATACGCAGTATTTT. This codes for CASSQTQLPDTQYF.

This clonotype was seen at least ten times. The chain links TRBV3-1 to TRBJ1-1, with D perhaps TRBD1 (5 bases). V lost 4 bases and J 4 bases, leaving 13 bases between the germline ends. Germline CDR1 is LGHDT and CDR2 is YNNKEL (reference sequence). The CDR3 extends over 14 amino acids. CDR3 sequence: CASSPQGRTTEAFF. The CDR3 bases are TGTGCCAGCAGCCCGCAGGGTAGGACCACTGAAGCTTTCTTT.

This clonotype came up many times. The V call is TRBV7-2, the J call TRBJ1-1; unclear D gene. Trimming stripped 2 bases from V and 1 base from J, with 11 bases between. The CDR3 is 15 residues long. In germline, CDR1 is SGHTA, CDR2 FQGNSA. The CDR3: CASSLRWVGNTEAFF. CDR3 in DNA: TGTGCCAGCAGCTTAAGATGGGTGGGGAACACTGAAGCTTTCTTT. Full variable domain (missing parts from reference TRBV7-2 and TRBJ1-1): GAGVSQSPSNKVTEKGKDVELRCDPISGHTALYWYRQSLGQGLEFLIYFQGNSAPDKSGLPSDRFSAERTGGSVSTLTIQRTQQEDSAVYLCASSLRWVGNTEAFFGQGTRLTVV.

This clonotype has a count of ten or more. This chain joins TRBV19 and TRBJ1-5, with a possible D match to TRBD1 (5 bases). The V end was cut by 4 bases, the J end by 1 base, with 11 bases between. CDR1 is LNHDA and CDR2 is SQIVND in the germline V gene (reference sequence). The CDR3 has 15 amino acids. CDR3 loop: CASSTVPGSNQPQHF. Written as DNA, the CDR3 is TGTGCCAGTAGTACCGTCCCAGGGAGCAATCAGCCCCAGCATTTT.

This clonotype was seen many times. The rearrangement joins TRBV20-1 to TRBJ1-3; unclear D gene. V shed 2 bases and J shed 8 bases, with 25 bases lying between them. Germline CDR1 DFQATT, CDR2 SNEGSKA (reference sequence). CDR3 length: 17 residues. The CDR3 DNA reads as TGCAGTGCTAGAATTCCCCCTGGGGAGGGAACTCGGGACACCATATATTTT. Encoded protein: CSARIPPGEGTRDTIYF.

This clonotype was counted at least ten times. The chain has TRBV6-6 and TRBJ2-1, with 10 bases fitting TRBD2. The CDR3 totals 16 residues. V shed 2 bases, J shed 4 bases, and the junction held 5 bases outside the gene matches. From germline, CDR1 is MNHNY and CDR2 SVGAGI (reference sequence). The CDR3 DNA reads TGTGCCAGCAGTTACCCTGGGACTAGCGCATACAATGAGCAGTTCTTC. Protein product: CASSYPGTSAYNEQFF.

This clonotype was seen many times. This chain uses TRBV20-1 with TRBJ1-5; TRBD1 aligns across 7 bases. CDR3 length: 15 amino acids. V was clipped by 3 bases and J by 4 bases; unmatched bases: 9. Germline CDR1 and CDR2: DFQATT and SNEGSKA (reference sequence). The CDR3 DNA reads TGCAGTGCTAGTGGGAGCGGGACAGTTAATCAGCCCCAGCATTTT. This translates into CSASGSGTVNQPQHF.

This clonotype has at least ten counts. V usage is TRBV18 and J usage is TRBJ2-1; D remains ambiguous. Germline-derived CDR1 and CDR2 are KGHSH and LQKENI. Trimming shortened V by 1 base and J by 8 bases, and 9 bases separated the two germline ends. The CDR3 extends over 13 amino acids. The CDR3 here is CASSPLRADEQFF. DNA for the CDR3: TGTGCCAGCTCACCACTAAGGGCCGATGAGCAGTTCTTC. The full variable domain, with the rest looked up from reference TRBV18 and TRBJ2-1, is NAGVMQNPRHLVRRRGQEARLRCSPMKGHSHVYWYRQLPEEGLKFMVYLQKENIIDESGMPKERFSAEFPKEGPSILRIQQVVRGDSAAYFCASSPLRADEQFFGPGTRLTVL.

Only a few counts were recorded for this clonotype. The chain joins TRBV11-2 to TRBJ1-1, with TRBD1 matching over 7 bases. V was clipped by 4 bases and J by 0 bases; unmatched bases: 8. This CDR3 region has 16 residues. The germline CDR1 and CDR2 sequences are SGHAT and FQNNGV. The CDR3, as DNA: TGTGCCAGCAGCTCGACACAGGGGACCGTGAACACTGAAGCTTTCTTT. This gives the protein CASSSTQGTVNTEAFF.

This clonotype was seen at least ten times. The genes are TRBV10-3 and TRBJ1-5; 7 nucleotides agree with TRBD1. CDR1 is ENHRY and CDR2 is SYGVKD in the germline V gene. Trimming cost V 0 bases and J 3 bases; bases outside gene matches: 2. The CDR3 is made up of 15 amino acids. CDR3 sequence: CAISESQGVNQPQHF. Written as DNA, the CDR3 is TGTGCCATCAGTGAGTCCCAGGGGGTCAATCAGCCCCAGCATTTT.

This clonotype came up many times. This sequence joins TRBV6-6 and TRBJ2-7; no definite D call. CDR1 is MNHNY, CDR2 SVGAGI, per germline (reference sequence). Between the trimmed V and J ends, which lost 0 bases and 6 bases, there was a span of 12 bases. CDR3 length: 14 residues. The CDR3 nucleotides read TGTGCCAGCAGTTACTCCCTGCAGTTAGGCGAGCAGTACTTC. It codes for CASSYSLQLGEQYF.

At least ten counts were recorded for this clonotype. The V call is TRBV7-6, the J call TRBJ2-5; 8 nucleotides align to TRBD2. The germline gives CDR1 SGHVS, CDR2 FNYEAQ. The V and J ends lost 2 bases and 0 bases, in that order; junction bases with no gene match: 2. The CDR3 runs to 15 residues. The CDR3 loop is CASSLLAGDQETQYF. The CDR3, as DNA: TGTGCCAGCAGCTTACTAGCGGGCGACCAAGAGACCCAGTACTTC.

At least ten counts were recorded for this clonotype. The V gene is TRBV6-2 or TRBV6-3, the J gene TRBJ1-1, with D tentatively TRBD1 (5 bases). The CDR3 spans 14 residues. The ends were cut back, 6 bases at V and 6 bases at J, with 17 bases in the middle. CDR1 is MNHEY, CDR2 SVGEGT, per germline. The CDR3 protein is CASRSGGAGSEAFF. CDR3 sequence (DNA): TGTGCCAGCAGATCTGGGGGTGCGGGGTCTGAAGCTTTCTTT.

This clonotype occurred many times. The V and J genes are TRBV7-2 and TRBJ2-6, with TRBD1 matching over 7 bases. J gave up 0 bases and V 5 bases, and 4 bases lay outside the gene matches. The CDR3 totals 16 residues. Germline V gives CDR1 SGHTA, CDR2 FQGNSA. CDR3: CASSNSGGSGANVLTF. The CDR3 DNA sequence: TGTGCCAGCAGCAACTCAGGGGGCTCTGGGGCCAACGTCCTGACTTTC.

This clonotype showed up many times. V usage is TRBV10-3 and J usage is TRBJ2-5; TRBD2 agrees at 12 bases. Per the germline V gene, CDR1 is ENHRY and CDR2 is SYGVKD. With 8 bases clipped from V and 5 bases from J, the junction kept 12 bases outside the gene matches. The CDR3 loop spans 16 amino acids. This CDR3 is CAIGQGLAGGKETQYF. CDR3 DNA: TGTGCCATCGGACAGGGGCTAGCGGGAGGGAAGGAGACCCAGTACTTC.

This clonotype was found a few times. The chain combines TRBV29-1 with TRBJ2-3; no firm D call. The CDR3 sequence is 13 residues long. V lost 4 bases and J lost 5, with 13 bases in between. CDR1 and CDR2 from the germline V gene are SQVTM and ANQGSEA. In DNA, the CDR3 is TGCAGCGTTGTGGGCACCCTCCGAGATACGCAGTATTTT. This sequence encodes CSVVGTLRDTQYF.

The sample holds many counts of this clonotype. This sequence joins TRBV28 and TRBJ2-3; 7 nucleotides line up with TRBD1. J was trimmed by 2 bases and V by 6 bases; bases with no gene match: 11. The CDR3 is made up of 16 amino acids. The germline V gene has CDR1 MDHEN and CDR2 SYDVKM. The CDR3 nucleotides read TGTGCCAGCAGCCTTAGTCGACAGGGAGACACAGATACGCAGTATTTT. Translated: CASSLSRQGDTDTQYF.

This clonotype showed up many times. V gene TRBV12-3 or TRBV12-4 combines with J gene TRBJ1-4; D ambiguous. Trimming left V 6 bases short and J 8 bases short, with 13 bases between. CDR3 size: 13 residues. CDR3 sequence reads: CASSHSRWEKLFF. The CDR3 nucleotides read TGTGCCAGCAGCCATTCGAGGTGGGAAAAACTGTTTTTT.

This clonotype has ten or more counts. The chain uses TRBV6-2 or TRBV6-3 and TRBJ2-1, with D possibly matching TRBD2 (5 bases). The germline gives CDR1 MNHEY, CDR2 SVGEGT. Deletions cut 2 bases from V and 4 bases from J, with 6 bases between. This CDR3 is 13 amino acids long. The CDR3 reads CASSYREYNEQFF. As DNA, the CDR3 is TGTGCCAGCAGTTACCGGGAATACAATGAGCAGTTCTTC.